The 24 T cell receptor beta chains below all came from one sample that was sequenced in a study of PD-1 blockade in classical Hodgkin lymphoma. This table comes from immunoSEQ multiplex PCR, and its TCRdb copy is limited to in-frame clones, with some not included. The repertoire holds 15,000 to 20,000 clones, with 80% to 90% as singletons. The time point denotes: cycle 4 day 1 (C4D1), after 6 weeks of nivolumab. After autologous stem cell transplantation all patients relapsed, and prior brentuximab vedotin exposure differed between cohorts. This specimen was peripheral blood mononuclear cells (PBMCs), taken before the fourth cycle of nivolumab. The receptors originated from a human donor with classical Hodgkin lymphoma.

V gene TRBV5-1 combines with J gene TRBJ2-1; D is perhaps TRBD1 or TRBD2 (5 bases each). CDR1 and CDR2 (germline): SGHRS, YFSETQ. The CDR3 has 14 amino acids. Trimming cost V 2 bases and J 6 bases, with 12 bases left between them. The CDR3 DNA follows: TGCGCCAGCAGCTTAGGGGAGACGGTCAATGAGCAGTTCTTC. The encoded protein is CASSLGETVNEQFF.

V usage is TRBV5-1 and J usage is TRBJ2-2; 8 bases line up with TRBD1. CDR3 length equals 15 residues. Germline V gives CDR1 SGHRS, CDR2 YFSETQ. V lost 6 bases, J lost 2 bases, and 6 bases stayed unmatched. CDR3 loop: CASTPQGGNTGELFF. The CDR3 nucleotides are TGCGCCAGCACCCCACAGGGGGGCAACACCGGGGAGCTGTTTTTT.

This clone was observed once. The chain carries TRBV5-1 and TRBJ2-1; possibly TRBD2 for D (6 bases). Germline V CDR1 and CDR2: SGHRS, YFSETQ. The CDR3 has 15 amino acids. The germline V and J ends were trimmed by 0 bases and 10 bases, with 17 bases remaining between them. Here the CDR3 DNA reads TGCGCCAGCAGCTTGGGGCCTACGGGGGTCGGGGAGCAGTTCTTC. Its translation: CASSLGPTGVGEQFF.

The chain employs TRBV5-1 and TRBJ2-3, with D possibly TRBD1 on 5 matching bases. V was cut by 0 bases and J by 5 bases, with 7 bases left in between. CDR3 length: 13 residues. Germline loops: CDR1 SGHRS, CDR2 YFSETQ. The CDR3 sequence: CASSLGTGDTQYF. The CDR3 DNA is TGCGCCAGCAGCTTGGGAACAGGAGATACGCAGTATTTT.

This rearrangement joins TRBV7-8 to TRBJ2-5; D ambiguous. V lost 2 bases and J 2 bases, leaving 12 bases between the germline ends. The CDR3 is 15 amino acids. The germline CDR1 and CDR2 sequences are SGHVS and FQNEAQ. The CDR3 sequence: CASSLLGTQQETQYF. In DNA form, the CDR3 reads TGTGCCAGCAGCTTACTGGGAACTCAACAAGAGACCCAGTACTTC.

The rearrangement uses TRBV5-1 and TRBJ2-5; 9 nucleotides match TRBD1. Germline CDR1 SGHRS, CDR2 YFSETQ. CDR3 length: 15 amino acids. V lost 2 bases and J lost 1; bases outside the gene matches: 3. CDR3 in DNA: TGCGCCAGCAGCTTCCAGACAGGGGGCCAAGAGACCCAGTACTTC. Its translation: CASSFQTGGQETQYF.

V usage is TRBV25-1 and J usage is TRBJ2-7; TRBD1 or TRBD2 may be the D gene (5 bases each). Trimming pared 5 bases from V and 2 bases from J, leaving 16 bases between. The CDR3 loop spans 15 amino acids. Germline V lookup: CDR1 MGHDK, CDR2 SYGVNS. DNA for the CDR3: TGTGCCAGCAGTATCGGGGCGGGCGGCCCCTACGAGCAGTACTTC. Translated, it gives CASSIGAGGPYEQYF.

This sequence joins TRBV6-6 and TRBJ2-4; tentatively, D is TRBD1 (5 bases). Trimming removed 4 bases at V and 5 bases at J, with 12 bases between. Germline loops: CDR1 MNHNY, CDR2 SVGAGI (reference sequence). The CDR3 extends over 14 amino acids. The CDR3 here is CASSSGQGQNIQYF. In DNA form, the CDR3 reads TGTGCCAGCAGTTCTGGGCAGGGCCAAAACATTCAGTACTTC.

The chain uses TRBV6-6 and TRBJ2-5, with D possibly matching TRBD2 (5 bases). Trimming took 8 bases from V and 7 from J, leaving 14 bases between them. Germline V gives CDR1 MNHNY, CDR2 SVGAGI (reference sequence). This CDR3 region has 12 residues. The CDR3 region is CASCLGGGTQYF. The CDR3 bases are TGTGCCAGCTGCCTAGGAGGAGGGACCCAGTACTTC.

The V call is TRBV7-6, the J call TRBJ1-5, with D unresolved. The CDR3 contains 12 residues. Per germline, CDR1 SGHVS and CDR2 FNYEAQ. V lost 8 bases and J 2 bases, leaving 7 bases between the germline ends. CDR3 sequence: CASGNCNQPQHF. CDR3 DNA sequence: TGTGCCAGCGGGAACTGCAATCAGCCCCAGCATTTT.

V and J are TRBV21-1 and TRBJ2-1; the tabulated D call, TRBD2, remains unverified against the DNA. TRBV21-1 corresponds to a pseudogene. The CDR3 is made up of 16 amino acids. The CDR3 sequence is CASSKDSGGQYNEQFF. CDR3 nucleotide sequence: TGTGCCAGCAGCAAAGATTCGGGGGGCCAATACAATGAGCAGTTCTTC.

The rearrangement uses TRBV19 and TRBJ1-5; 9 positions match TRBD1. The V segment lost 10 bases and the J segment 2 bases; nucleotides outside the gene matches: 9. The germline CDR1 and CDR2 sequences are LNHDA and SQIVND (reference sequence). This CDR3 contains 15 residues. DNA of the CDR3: TGTGCCACGGGACAGGGTATGAGCGGCAATCAGCCCCAGCATTTT. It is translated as CATGQGMSGNQPQHF.

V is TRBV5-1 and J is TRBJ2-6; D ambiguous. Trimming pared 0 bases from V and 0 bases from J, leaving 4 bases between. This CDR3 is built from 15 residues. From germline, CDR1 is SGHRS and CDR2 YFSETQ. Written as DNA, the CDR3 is TGCGCCAGCAGCTTGGGATCCTCTGGGGCCAACGTCCTGACTTTC. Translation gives CASSLGSSGANVLTF.

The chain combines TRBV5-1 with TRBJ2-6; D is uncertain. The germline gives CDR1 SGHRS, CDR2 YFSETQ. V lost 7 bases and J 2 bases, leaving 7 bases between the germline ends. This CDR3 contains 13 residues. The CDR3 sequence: CASGSAGANVLTF. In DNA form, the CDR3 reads TGCGCCAGCGGAAGCGCTGGGGCCAACGTCCTGACTTTC.

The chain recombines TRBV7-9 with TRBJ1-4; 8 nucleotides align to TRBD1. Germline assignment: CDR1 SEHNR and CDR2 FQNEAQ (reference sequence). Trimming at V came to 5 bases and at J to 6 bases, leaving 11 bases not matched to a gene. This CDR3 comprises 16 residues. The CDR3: CASSIRQGLADEKLFF. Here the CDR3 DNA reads TGTGCCAGCAGCATCAGACAGGGGTTAGCGGATGAAAAACTGTTTTTT. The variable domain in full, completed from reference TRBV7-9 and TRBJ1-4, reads DTGVSQNPRHKITKRGQNVTFRCDPISEHNRLYWYRQTLGQGPEFLTYFQNEAQLEKSRLLSDRFSAERPKGSFSTLEIQRTEQGDSAMYLCASSIRQGLADEKLFFGSGTQLSVL.

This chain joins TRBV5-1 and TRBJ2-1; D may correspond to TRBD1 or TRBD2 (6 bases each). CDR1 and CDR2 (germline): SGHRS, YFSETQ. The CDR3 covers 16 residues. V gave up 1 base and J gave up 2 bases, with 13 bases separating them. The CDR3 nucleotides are TGCGCCAGCAGCTTGTTGTCGGGGGCAGCCTACAATGAGCAGTTCTTC. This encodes CASSLLSGAAYNEQFF.

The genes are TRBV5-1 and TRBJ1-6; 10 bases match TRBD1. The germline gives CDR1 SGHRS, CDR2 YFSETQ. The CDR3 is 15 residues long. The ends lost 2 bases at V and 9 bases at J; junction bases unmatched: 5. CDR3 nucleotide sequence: TGCGCCAGCAGCTTCGGGGACAGGGGACTTTCACCCCTCCACTTT. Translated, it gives CASSFGDRGLSPLHF.

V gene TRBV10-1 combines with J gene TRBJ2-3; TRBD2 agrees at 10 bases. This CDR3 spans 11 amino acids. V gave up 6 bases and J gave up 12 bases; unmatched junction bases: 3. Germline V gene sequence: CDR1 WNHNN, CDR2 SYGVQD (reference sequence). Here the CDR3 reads CASRKRGGQYF. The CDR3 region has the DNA TGCGCCAGCAGGAAGCGGGGGGGCCAGTATTTT.

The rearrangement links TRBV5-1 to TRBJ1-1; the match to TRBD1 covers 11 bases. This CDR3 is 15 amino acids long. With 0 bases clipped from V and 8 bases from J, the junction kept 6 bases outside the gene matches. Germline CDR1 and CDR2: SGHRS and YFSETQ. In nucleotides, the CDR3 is TGCGCCAGCAGCTTGGTCGGACAGGGGGCTTTAGAAGCTTTCTTT. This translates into CASSLVGQGALEAFF.

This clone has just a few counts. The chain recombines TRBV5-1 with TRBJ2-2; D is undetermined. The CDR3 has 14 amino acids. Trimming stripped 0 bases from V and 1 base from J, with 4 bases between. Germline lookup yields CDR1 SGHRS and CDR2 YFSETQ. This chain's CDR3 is CASSLEVNTGELFF. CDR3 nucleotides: TGCGCCAGCAGCTTGGAAGTGAACACCGGGGAGCTGTTTTTT.

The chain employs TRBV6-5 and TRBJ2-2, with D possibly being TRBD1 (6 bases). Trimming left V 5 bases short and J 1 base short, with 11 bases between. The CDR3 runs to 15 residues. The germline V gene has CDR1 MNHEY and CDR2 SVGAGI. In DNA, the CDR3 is TGTGCCAGCAGTGGGGGCCAAGGGAACACCGGGGAGCTGTTTTTT. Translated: CASSGGQGNTGELFF.

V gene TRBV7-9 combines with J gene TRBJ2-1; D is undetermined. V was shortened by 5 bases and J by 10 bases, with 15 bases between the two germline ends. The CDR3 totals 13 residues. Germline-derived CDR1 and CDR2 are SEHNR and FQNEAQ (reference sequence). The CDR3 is CASSLDSVAEQFF. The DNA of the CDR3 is TGTGCCAGCAGCCTAGACTCAGTCGCGGAGCAGTTCTTC.

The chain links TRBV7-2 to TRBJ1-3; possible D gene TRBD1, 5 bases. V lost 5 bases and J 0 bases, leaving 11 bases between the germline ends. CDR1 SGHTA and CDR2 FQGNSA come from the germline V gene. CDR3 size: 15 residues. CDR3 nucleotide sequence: TGTGCCAGCAGCACCGAGACAGCCTCTGGAAACACCATATATTTT. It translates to CASSTETASGNTIYF.

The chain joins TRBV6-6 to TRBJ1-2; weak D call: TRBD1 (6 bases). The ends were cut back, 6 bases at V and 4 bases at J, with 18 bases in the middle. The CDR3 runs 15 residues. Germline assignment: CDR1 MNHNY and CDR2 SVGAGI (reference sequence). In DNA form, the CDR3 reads TGTGCCAGCAGCCCTACGTGGGGGGCTGGCTATGGCTACACCTTC. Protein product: CASSPTWGAGYGYTF.